Sequencing of this TCR beta chain was carried out in a study of blood T cell repertoires in COVID-19. Study details: Samples of COVID-19 (acute and convalescent) were obtained from the United States, Italy and Spain.

Study processing details: Amplification of reference gene primers provided the estimated nucleated cell counts. Sequencing was performed with immunoSEQ multiplex PCR; in TCRdb, only in-frame clones are kept and a portion is missing. That table gives V, J and clone size, and the DNA gave D and trimming. Among 70,000 to 95,000 clones listed, 88% were seen once. This CDR3 is built from 14 residues. V lost 3 bases and J 8 bases, leaving 16 bases between the germline ends. Germline V gene data show CDR1 as SEHNR and CDR2 as FQNEAQ (reference sequence). V and J are TRBV7-9 and TRBJ1-2; D ambiguous. This clonotype was obtained from an elderly woman with active COVID-19. The sequenced sample consisted of peripheral blood. This CDR3 reads CASSLVSEFLGYTF. The DNA of the CDR3 is TGTGCCAGCAGCTTGGTCAGTGAATTTTTGGGCTACACCTTC.